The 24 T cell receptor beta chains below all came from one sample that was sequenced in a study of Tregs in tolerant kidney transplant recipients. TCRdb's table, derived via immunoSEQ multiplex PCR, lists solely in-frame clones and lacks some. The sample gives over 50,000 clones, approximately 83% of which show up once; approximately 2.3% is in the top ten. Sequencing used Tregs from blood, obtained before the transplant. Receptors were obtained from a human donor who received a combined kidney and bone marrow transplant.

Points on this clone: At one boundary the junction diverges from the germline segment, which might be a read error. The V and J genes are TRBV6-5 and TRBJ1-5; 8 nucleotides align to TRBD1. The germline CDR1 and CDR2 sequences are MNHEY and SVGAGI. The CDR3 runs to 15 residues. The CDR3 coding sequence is TGTGCCAGCAGTTCCTACAGGGGGAGCACTCAGCCCCAGCATTTT. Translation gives CASSSYRGSTQPQHF.

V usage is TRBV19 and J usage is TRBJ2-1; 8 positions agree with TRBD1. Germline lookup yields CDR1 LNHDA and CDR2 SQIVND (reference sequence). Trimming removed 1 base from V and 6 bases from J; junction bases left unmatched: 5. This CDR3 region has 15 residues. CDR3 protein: CASSIVPDRVNEQFF. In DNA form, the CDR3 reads TGTGCCAGTAGTATAGTCCCGGACAGGGTCAATGAGCAGTTCTTC.

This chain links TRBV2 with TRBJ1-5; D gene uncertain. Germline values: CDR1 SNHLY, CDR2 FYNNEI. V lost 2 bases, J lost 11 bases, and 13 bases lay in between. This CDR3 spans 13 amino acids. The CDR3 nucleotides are TGTGCCAGCAGTGAACGCGGTTTCGAGGCCCAGCATTTT. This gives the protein CASSERGFEAQHF.

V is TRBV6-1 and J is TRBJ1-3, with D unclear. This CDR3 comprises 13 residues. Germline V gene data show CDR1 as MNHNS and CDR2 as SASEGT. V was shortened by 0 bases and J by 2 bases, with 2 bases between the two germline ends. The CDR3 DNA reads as TGTGCCAGCAGTGAAGCAACTGGAAACACCATATATTTT. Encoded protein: CASSEATGNTIYF.

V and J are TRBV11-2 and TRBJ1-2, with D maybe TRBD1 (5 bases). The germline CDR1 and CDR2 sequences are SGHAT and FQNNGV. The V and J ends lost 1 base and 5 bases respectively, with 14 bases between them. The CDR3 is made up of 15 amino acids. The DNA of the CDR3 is TGTGCCAGCAGCTTAGGTATCGGGGGAAGTTATGGCTACACCTTC. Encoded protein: CASSLGIGGSYGYTF.

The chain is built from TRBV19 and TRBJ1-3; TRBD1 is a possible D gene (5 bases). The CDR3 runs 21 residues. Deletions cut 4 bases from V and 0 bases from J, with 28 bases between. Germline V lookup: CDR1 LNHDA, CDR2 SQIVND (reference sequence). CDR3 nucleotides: TGTGCCAGTAGTAAATACTCCCCCGGGACCACGTATTTGTACTCTGGAAACACCATATATTTT. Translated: CASSKYSPGTTYLYSGNTIYF. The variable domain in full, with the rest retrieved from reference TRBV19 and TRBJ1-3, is DGGITQSPKYLFRKEGQNVTLSCEQNLNHDAMYWYRQDPGQGLRLIYYSQIVNDFQKGDIAEGYSVSREKKESFPLTVTSAQKNPTAFYLCASSKYSPGTTYLYSGNTIYFGEGSWLTVV.

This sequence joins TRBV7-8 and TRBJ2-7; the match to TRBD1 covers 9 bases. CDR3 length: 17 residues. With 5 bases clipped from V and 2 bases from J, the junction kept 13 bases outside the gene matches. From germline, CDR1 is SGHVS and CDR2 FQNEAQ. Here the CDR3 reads CASSPAGTGSFTYEQYF. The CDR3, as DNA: TGTGCCAGCAGCCCAGCCGGGACAGGGAGTTTCACCTACGAGCAGTACTTC.

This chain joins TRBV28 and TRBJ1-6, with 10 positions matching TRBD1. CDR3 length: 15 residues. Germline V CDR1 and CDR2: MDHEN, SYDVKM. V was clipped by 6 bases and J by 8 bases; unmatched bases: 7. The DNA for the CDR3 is TGTGCCAGCAGCGGGGGAGGGACAGGGGATTCACCCCTCCACTTT. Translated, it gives CASSGGGTGDSPLHF.

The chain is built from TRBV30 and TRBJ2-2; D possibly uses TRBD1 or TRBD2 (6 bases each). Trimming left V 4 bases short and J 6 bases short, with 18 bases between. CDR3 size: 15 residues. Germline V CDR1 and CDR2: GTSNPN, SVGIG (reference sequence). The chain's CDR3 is CAWMEVGGRAGELFF. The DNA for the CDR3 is TGTGCCTGGATGGAAGTAGGGGGGCGGGCCGGGGAGCTGTTTTTT.

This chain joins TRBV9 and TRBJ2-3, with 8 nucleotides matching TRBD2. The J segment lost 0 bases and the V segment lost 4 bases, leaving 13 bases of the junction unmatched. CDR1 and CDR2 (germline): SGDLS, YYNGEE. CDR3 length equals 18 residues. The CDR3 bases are TGTGCCAGCAGCCAGACCACTATAGCGGGACGTAGCACAGATACGCAGTATTTT. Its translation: CASSQTTIAGRSTDTQYF.

The CDR3 DNA follows: TGTGCCAGCAGTATGACGGTTGATTCACCCCTCCACTTT. Protein product: CASSMTVDSPLHF. V usage is TRBV5-6 and J usage is TRBJ1-6, with no clear D. The CDR3 contains 13 residues. CDR1 and CDR2 (germline): SGHDT, YYEEEE. Trimming took off 5 bases at V and 8 bases at J, with 11 bases between the two ends.

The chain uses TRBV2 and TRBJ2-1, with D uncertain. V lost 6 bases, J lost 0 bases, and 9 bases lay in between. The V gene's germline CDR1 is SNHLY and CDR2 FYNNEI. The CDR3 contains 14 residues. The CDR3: CASSEDGSYNEQFF. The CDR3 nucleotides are TGTGCCAGCAGCGAGGACGGCTCCTACAATGAGCAGTTCTTC.

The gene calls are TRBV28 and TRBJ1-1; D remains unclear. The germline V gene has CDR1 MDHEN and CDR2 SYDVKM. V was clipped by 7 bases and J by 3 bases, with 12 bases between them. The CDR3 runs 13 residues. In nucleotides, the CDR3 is TGTGCCAGCACCACCCAGTCCGACACTGAAGCTTTCTTT. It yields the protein CASTTQSDTEAFF. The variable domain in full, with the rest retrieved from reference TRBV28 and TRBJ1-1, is DVKVTQSSRYLVKRTGEKVFLECVQDMDHENMFWYRQDPGLGLRLIYFSYDVKMKEKGDIPEGYSVSREKKERFSLILESASTNQTSMYLCASTTQSDTEAFFGQGTRLTVV.

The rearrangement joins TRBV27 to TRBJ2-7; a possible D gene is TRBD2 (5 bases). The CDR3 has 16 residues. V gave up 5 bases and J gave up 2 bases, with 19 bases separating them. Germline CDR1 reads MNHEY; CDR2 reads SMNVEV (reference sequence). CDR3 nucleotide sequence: TGTGCCAGCAGTCCGAGCAGAACGGGGAAAGCCTACGAGCAGTACTTC. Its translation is CASSPSRTGKAYEQYF.

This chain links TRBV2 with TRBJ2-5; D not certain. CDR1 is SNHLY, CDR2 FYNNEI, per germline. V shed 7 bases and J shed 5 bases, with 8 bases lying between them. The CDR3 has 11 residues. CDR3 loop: CASKSGETQYF. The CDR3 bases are TGTGCCAGCAAATCCGGGGAGACCCAGTACTTC.

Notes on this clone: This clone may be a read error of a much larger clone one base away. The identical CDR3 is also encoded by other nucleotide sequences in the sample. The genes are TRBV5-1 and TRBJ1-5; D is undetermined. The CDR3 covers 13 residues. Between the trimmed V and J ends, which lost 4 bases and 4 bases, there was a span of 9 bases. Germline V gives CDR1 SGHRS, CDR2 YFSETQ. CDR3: CASSRDINQPQHF. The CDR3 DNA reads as TGCGCCAGCAGCCGTGACATTAATCAGCCCCAGCATTTT.

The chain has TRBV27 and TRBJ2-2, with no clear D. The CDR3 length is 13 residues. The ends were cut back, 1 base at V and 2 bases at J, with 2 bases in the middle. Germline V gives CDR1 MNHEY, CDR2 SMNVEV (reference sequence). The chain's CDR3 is CASSLYNTGELFF. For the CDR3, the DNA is TGTGCCAGCAGTTTATACAACACCGGGGAGCTGTTTTTT.

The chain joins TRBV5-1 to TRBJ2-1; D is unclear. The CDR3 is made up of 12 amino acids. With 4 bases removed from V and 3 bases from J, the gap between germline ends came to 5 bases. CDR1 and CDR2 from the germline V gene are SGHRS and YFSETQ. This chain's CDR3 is CASSAVYNEQFF. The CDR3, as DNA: TGCGCCAGCAGCGCCGTCTACAATGAGCAGTTCTTC.

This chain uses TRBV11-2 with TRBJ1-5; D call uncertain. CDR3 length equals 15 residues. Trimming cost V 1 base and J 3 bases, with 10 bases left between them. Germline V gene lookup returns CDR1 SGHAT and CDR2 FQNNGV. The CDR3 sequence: CASSLGVTNNQPQHF. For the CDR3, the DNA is TGTGCCAGCAGCTTAGGAGTGACGAACAATCAGCCCCAGCATTTT.

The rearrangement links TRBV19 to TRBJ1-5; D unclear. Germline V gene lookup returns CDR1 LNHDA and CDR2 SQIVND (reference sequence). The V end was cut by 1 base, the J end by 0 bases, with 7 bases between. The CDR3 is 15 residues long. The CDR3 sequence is CASSIGDYSNQPQHF. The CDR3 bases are TGTGCCAGTAGTATAGGGGATTATAGCAATCAGCCCCAGCATTTT.

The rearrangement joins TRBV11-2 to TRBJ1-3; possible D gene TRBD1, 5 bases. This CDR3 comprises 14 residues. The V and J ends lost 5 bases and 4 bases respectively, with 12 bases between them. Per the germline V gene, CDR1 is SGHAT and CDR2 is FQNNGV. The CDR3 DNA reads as TGTGCCAGCAGCCGACAGCGCGACGGAAACACCATATATTTT. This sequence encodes CASSRQRDGNTIYF.

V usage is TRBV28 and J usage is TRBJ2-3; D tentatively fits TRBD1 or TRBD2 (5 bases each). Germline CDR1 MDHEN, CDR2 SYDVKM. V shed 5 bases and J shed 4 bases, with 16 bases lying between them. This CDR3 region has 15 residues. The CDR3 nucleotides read TGTGCCAGCAGTCCTCAGGGAACGGGGCCAGATACGCAGTATTTT. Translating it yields CASSPQGTGPDTQYF.

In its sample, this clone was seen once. The CDR3 loop is CASSLALRETQYF. For the CDR3, the DNA is TGTGCCAGCAGCTTAGCTTTGAGGGAGACCCAGTACTTC. The rearrangement joins TRBV7-2 to TRBJ2-5, with D hard to call. Between the trimmed V and J ends, which lost 0 bases and 5 bases, there was a span of 7 bases. The CDR3 has 13 residues. Germline V gene data show CDR1 as SGHTA and CDR2 as FQGNSA.

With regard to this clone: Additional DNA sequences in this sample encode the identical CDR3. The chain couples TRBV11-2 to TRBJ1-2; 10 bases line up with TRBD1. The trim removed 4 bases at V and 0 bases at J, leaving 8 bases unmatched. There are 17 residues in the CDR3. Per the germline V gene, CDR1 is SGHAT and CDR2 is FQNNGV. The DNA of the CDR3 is TGTGCCAGCAGCTCTAGCCCGGGACAGGGGTCTAACTATGGCTACACCTTC. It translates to CASSSSPGQGSNYGYTF.